This T cell receptor beta chain emerged from a study of vaccination and CD4 T cells after COVID-19. Across the study: Investigators stimulated cells with overlapping spike peptides drawn from SARS-CoV-2, HCoV-NL63, HCoV-OC43 and HCoV-229E.

The assay that was used to sequence DNA from cultured CD4+ T cells was the Oncomine TCR Beta short-read assay. TCRdb called the PCR reads again in MiXCR, with one record for every CDR3 protein. The sample holds more than 5,000 distinct CDR3 sequences, under 35% seen once. Comment on this clonotype: The antigen is not known.

Treatment: approximately nine-day PBMC culture with coronavirus spike peptide pools or control peptides (ViraFEST assay). Collection of the unexposed donor's CD4+ T cells took place before the COVID-19 pandemic (2011-2018). Via ViraFEST, peptide pools expanded antigen-specific T cells before TCR sequencing. Input material: CD4+ T cells from blood, cultured in vitro. This receptor was obtained from a human donor in good health.

This chain's CDR3 is CASNLHGLTYEQYF. The CDR3 bases are TGTGCCAGCAACTTACACGGACTAACCTACGAGCAGTACTTC. This rearrangement joins TRBV6-1 to TRBJ2-7; D perhaps matches TRBD2 (6 bases). Germline V gene lookup returns CDR1 MNHNS and CDR2 SASEGT. Trimming removed 7 bases at V and 2 bases at J, with 15 bases between. The CDR3 contains 14 residues.